This T cell receptor (beta chain) was obtained from a study of cytotoxic CD8 clonotypes in ibrutinib-treated CLL. For the study at large: Of a cohort that held around 11 relapsed/refractory and around 14 treatment-naive patients, under 18 were IGHV unmutated. Each sample contained, on average, roughly 260,000 productive templates and tens of thousands of productive rearrangements.

The protocol was immunoSEQ multiplex PCR, while the TCRdb copy is restricted to in-frame clones and leaves out a portion. The table lists under 300,000 clones, approximately 76% of them singletons. As concerns this clone: What it binds is unknown.

Regarding the study as a whole: Private clonotypes, not public ones, expanded at ibrutinib response.

This CDR3 has 17 amino acids. Losses at the gene ends were 1 base for V and 0 bases for J; bases not matched to a gene: 10. Germline CDR1 SGDLS, CDR2 YYNGEE. The clonotype was recovered from a human donor with chronic lymphocytic leukemia. V usage is TRBV9 and J usage is TRBJ2-7; 7 nucleotides agree with TRBD2. The source was PBMCs, collected at disease progression, from a patient treated with ibrutinib. CDR3 in amino acids: CASSVHSGTSSSYEQYF. The CDR3 bases are TGTGCCAGCAGCGTACACAGCGGGACCTCTAGCTCCTACGAGCAGTACTTC.